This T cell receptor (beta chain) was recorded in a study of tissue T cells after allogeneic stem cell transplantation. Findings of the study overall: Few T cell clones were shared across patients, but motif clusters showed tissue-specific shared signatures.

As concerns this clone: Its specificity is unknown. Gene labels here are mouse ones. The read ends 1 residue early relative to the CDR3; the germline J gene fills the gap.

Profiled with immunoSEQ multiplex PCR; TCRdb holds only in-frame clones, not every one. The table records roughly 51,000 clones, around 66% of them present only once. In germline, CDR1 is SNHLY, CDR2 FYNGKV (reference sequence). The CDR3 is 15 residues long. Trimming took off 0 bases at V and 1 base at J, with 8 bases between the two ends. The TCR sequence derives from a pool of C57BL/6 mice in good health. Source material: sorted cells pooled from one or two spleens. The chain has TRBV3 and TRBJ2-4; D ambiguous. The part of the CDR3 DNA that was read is TGTGCCAGCAGCTTAGCTCGGGGTGGTCAAAACACCTTGTAC. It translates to CASSLARGGQNTLY. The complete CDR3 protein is CASSLARGGQNTLYF. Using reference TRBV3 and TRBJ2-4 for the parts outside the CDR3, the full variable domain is GPKVLQIPSHQIIDMGQMVTLNCDPVSNHLYFYWYKQILGQQMEFLVNFYNGKVMEKSKLFKDQFSVERPDGSYFTLKIQPTALEDSAVYFCASSLARGGQNTLYFGAGTRLSVL.